A single sample gave rise to the 21 T cell receptor beta chains below, sequenced in a study of shared clonotypes between healthy human individuals. Sequencing used immunoSEQ multiplex PCR; TCRdb keeps in-frame clones, though not all of them. The table records some 2 million clones, just under 95% of them present only once. Terminally differentiated effector memory CD45RA+ cells were excluded by CCR7 positive selection of CD45RO-negative cells. The specimen sequenced was naive CD8+ T cells sorted from blood. These receptors all stem from a man aged 18 to 30 in good health.

This chain joins TRBV6-5 and TRBJ2-7; D uncertain. The CDR3 spans 13 residues. The V end was cut by 2 bases, the J end by 5 bases, with 10 bases between. Germline lookup yields CDR1 MNHEY and CDR2 SVGAGI. CDR3 in DNA: TGTGCCAGCAGTTACCTGGGGTTAGACGAGCAGTACTTC. Translated, it gives CASSYLGLDEQYF.

The gene calls are TRBV6-5 and TRBJ2-7; 7 bases fit TRBD1. CDR1 MNHEY and CDR2 SVGAGI come from the germline V gene. With 2 bases clipped from V and 7 bases from J, the junction kept 11 bases outside the gene matches. The CDR3 spans 15 residues. CDR3 loop: CASSYAGTVMSEQYF. CDR3 coding DNA: TGTGCCAGCAGTTACGCCGGGACAGTAATGAGTGAGCAGTACTTC.

Regarding this clone: The sample holds other DNA sequences that translate to the same CDR3. The rearrangement joins TRBV5-1 to TRBJ2-7, with D unresolved. Germline V gene sequence: CDR1 SGHRS, CDR2 YFSETQ. The CDR3 extends over 13 amino acids. The germline V and J ends were trimmed by 1 base and 1 base, with 6 bases remaining between them. CDR3: CASSLHPSYEQYF. Written as DNA, the CDR3 is TGCGCCAGCAGCTTGCACCCTTCCTACGAGCAGTACTTC.

This clone came up once. V usage is TRBV6-1 and J usage is TRBJ2-7; D gene unclear. V lost 0 bases and J lost 3, with 21 bases in between. Germline CDR1 MNHNS, CDR2 SASEGT. The CDR3 covers 18 residues. The CDR3 is CASSEAEWGGQVVYEQYF. Written as DNA, the CDR3 is TGTGCCAGCAGTGAAGCGGAATGGGGTGGGCAGGTCGTCTACGAGCAGTACTTC.

As concerns this clone: This CDR3 is also generated by other DNA sequences in the sample. The CDR3 loop is CASSLAGGYTEAFF. The CDR3 DNA reads TGTGCCAGCAGTTTAGCAGGGGGGTACACTGAAGCTTTCTTT. The chain employs TRBV28 and TRBJ1-1; 7 nucleotides align to TRBD1. This CDR3 contains 14 residues. V lost 2 bases and J lost 3; bases outside the gene matches: 3. The V gene's germline CDR1 is MDHEN and CDR2 SYDVKM.

The V gene is TRBV5-4, the J gene TRBJ1-1; D not certain. Germline V gene sequence: CDR1 SGHNT, CDR2 YYREEE (reference sequence). This CDR3 is built from 13 residues. Trimming took 4 bases from V and 2 from J, leaving 9 bases between them. This chain's CDR3 is CASSPTTNTEAFF. CDR3 DNA: TGTGCCAGCAGCCCTACGACTAACACTGAAGCTTTCTTT.

About this clone: Other nucleotide sequences from this sample produce the same CDR3. The rearrangement joins TRBV5-4 to TRBJ2-7; no reliable D call. With 3 bases removed from V and 4 bases from J, the gap between germline ends came to 8 bases. Germline CDR1 is SGHNT and CDR2 is YYREEE (reference sequence). This CDR3 contains 12 residues. CDR3 sequence: CASSSDGYEQYF. CDR3 bases: TGTGCCAGCAGCTCGGACGGATACGAGCAGTACTTC.

The chain joins TRBV27 to TRBJ2-1, with D unclear. Germline V lookup: CDR1 MNHEY, CDR2 SMNVEV (reference sequence). The CDR3 totals 14 residues. Trimming removed 3 bases at V and 7 bases at J, with 13 bases between. The CDR3 coding sequence is TGTGCCAGCAGTTTGATTGGGCATGAGAATGAGCAGTTCTTC. This gives the protein CASSLIGHENEQFF.

This chain joins TRBV2 and TRBJ1-1, with D tentatively TRBD1 (5 bases). Germline V lookup: CDR1 SNHLY, CDR2 FYNNEI. This CDR3 comprises 14 residues. V was pared by 7 bases and J by 3 bases, with 15 bases between. CDR3 protein: CASTPWGEDTEAFF. DNA for the CDR3: TGTGCCAGCACTCCATGGGGGGAGGACACTGAAGCTTTCTTT.

The chain links TRBV28 to TRBJ1-1; D ambiguous. V dropped 5 bases and J dropped 5 bases, with 9 bases sitting between them. CDR1 is MDHEN and CDR2 is SYDVKM in the germline V gene. There are 12 residues in the CDR3. Here the CDR3 reads CASSQVETEAFF. The CDR3 nucleotides are TGTGCCAGCAGTCAAGTGGAGACTGAAGCTTTCTTT.

The V and J genes are TRBV13 and TRBJ2-7, with TRBD2 matching 10 bases. V was clipped by 5 bases and J by 7 bases; unmatched bases: 20. CDR1 PRHDT and CDR2 FYEKMQ come from the germline V gene (reference sequence). This CDR3 is built from 18 residues. Written as DNA, the CDR3 is TGTGCCAGCAGCGGAGGAGGTAGCGGGGGGCCCCTTGGCTTTGAGCAGTACTTC. Translation gives CASSGGGSGGPLGFEQYF.

J is TRBJ1-1 and V is TRBV6-5; D remains ambiguous. CDR3 length equals 15 residues. The V end was cut by 5 bases, the J end by 1 base, with 14 bases between. Germline V gives CDR1 MNHEY, CDR2 SVGAGI. This CDR3 reads CASSLTDGPNTEAFF. CDR3 in DNA: TGTGCCAGCAGTCTTACCGACGGCCCGAACACTGAAGCTTTCTTT.

This clone showed up just once. The chain employs TRBV19 and TRBJ1-2; 8 bases align to TRBD1. This CDR3 contains 13 residues. Trimming cost V 6 bases and J 6 bases; bases outside gene matches: 6. The V gene's germline CDR1 is LNHDA and CDR2 SQIVND (reference sequence). The CDR3 bases are TGTGCCAGTAGCTCGACAGGGGTAGATGGCTACACCTTC. Translation gives CASSSTGVDGYTF.

The rearrangement uses TRBV28 and TRBJ2-3; a possible D gene is TRBD2 (5 bases). There are 14 residues in the CDR3. The germline CDR1 and CDR2 sequences are MDHEN and SYDVKM. The V and J ends lost 8 bases and 5 bases respectively, with 17 bases between them. The CDR3 spells CASEALSAGDTQYF. The CDR3 bases are TGTGCCAGCGAAGCCCTTAGCGCGGGAGATACGCAGTATTTT.

The chain has TRBV20-1 and TRBJ1-5, with D unclear. V was trimmed by 6 bases and J by 10 bases, leaving 7 bases between them. Looked up from germline, CDR1 is DFQATT and CDR2 is SNEGSKA (reference sequence). The length of the CDR3 is 9 residues. The CDR3: CSARLPQHF. The CDR3 DNA sequence: TGCAGTGCCCGCCTACCCCAGCATTTT.

The genes are TRBV29-1 and TRBJ2-5; D could derive from TRBD1 or TRBD2 (5 bases each). Germline CDR1 is SQVTM and CDR2 is ANQGSEA. This CDR3 has 14 residues. Trimming removed 0 bases at V and 4 bases at J, with 12 bases between. CDR3 nucleotide sequence: TGCAGCGTTGAAGAGGATCCAGGGACAGAGACCCAGTACTTC. Its translation: CSVEEDPGTETQYF. Supplemented by reference TRBV29-1 and TRBJ2-5, the full variable domain reads SAVISQKPSRDICQRGTSLTIQCQVDSQVTMMFWYRQQPGQSLTLIATANQGSEATYESGFVIDKFPISRPNLTFSTLTVSNMSPEDSSIYLCSVEEDPGTETQYFGPGTRLLVL.

The table lists this clone with a count of one. The chain combines TRBV5-6 with TRBJ1-5, with D perhaps matching TRBD1 (5 bases). The germline V and J ends were trimmed by 2 bases and 7 bases, with 13 bases remaining between them. CDR1 is SGHDT and CDR2 is YYEEEE in the germline V gene. The CDR3 loop spans 14 amino acids. The CDR3 protein is CASSFGAAGQPQHF. DNA for the CDR3: TGTGCCAGCAGCTTCGGGGCAGCAGGACAGCCCCAGCATTTT.

V and J are TRBV5-4 and TRBJ1-1; D unresolved. With 1 base removed from V and 1 base from J, the gap between germline ends came to 8 bases. The germline gives CDR1 SGHNT, CDR2 YYREEE (reference sequence). This CDR3 contains 14 residues. The CDR3 coding sequence is TGTGCCAGCAGCTTGTCCGGGCAGAACACTGAAGCTTTCTTT. Translating it yields CASSLSGQNTEAFF.

This clone appeared a single time. This rearrangement joins TRBV27 to TRBJ2-2; no clear D. Trimming removed 3 bases from V and 2 bases from J, with 16 bases in between. CDR1 and CDR2 (germline): MNHEY, SMNVEV (reference sequence). The CDR3 totals 17 residues. This CDR3 reads CASSFVMVWDNTGELFF. For the CDR3, the DNA is TGTGCCAGCAGTTTCGTCATGGTCTGGGATAACACCGGGGAGCTGTTTTTT.

The chain employs TRBV7-2 and TRBJ2-2, with 14 bases fitting TRBD2. Germline V gives CDR1 SGHTA, CDR2 FQGNSA. With 4 bases clipped from V and 7 bases from J, the junction kept 8 bases outside the gene matches. The CDR3 runs to 17 residues. This CDR3 is CASSWGLAGARNGELFF. The DNA for the CDR3 is TGTGCCAGCAGCTGGGGACTAGCGGGGGCGAGGAACGGGGAGCTGTTTTTT.

Of note for this clone: Other DNA sequences of this sample code for an identical CDR3. The J gene is TRBJ2-7, the V gene TRBV5-6; D possibly corresponds to TRBD2 (5 bases). V lost 0 bases and J 4 bases, leaving 8 bases between the germline ends. Per the germline V gene, CDR1 is SGHDT and CDR2 is YYEEEE. The CDR3 spans 13 residues. The CDR3 DNA reads as TGTGCCAGCAGCTTGGGGTCGGGATACGAGCAGTACTTC. Translation gives CASSLGSGYEQYF.